What follows describes a single T cell receptor beta chain. Its antigen is undetermined. Since all of the isolated RNA was reverse transcribed, expressed TCRB transcripts were what got sequenced. Clones were read by immunoSEQ multiplex PCR, and TCRdb kept only the in-frame ones, dropping some. The repertoire holds roughly 130,000 clones, with nearly 9.5% as singletons. The CDR3 is 17 amino acids. Germline CDR1 reads SGHAT; CDR2 reads FQNNGV. J lost 5 bases, V lost 0 bases, and 8 bases had no gene match. This sample was included in a study of beta chain features in type 1 diabetes. Points from the study as a whole: Shortening that was moderate but significant affected the TCRB CDR3s of Type 1 diabetes patients in all four CD4+ subsets.

The sequence was obtained from a man between 18 and 29 years old in good health. Sequenced sample: central memory CD4+ T cells from blood. J is TRBJ2-4 and V is TRBV11-2; TRBD2 matches 9 bases. The CDR3 loop reads CASSLDPSGGLENIQYF. Here the CDR3 DNA reads TGTGCCAGCAGCTTAGACCCGAGCGGGGGGTTGGAAAACATTCAGTACTTC. The full variable domain, its missing parts supplied by reference TRBV11-2 and TRBJ2-4, is EAGVAQSPRYKIIEKRQSVAFWCNPISGHATLYWYQQILGQGPKLLIQFQNNGVVDDSQLPKDRFSAERLKGVDSTLKIQPAKLEDSAVYLCASSLDPSGGLENIQYFGAGTRLSVL.